Described below is a single T cell receptor (beta chain) sequence and its context. Trimming took off 4 bases at V and 0 bases at J, with 14 bases between the two ends. Germline V gene lookup returns CDR1 SGDLS and CDR2 YYNGEE. The CDR3 length is 16 residues. The data belong to a study of blood T cell repertoires in COVID-19. The table came from immunoSEQ multiplex PCR; TCRdb's copy has only in-frame clones and leaves some out. The repertoire consists of around 200,000 clones, with around 82% occurring once and the leading ten covering approximately 9%. The origin of this receptor is a man between 40 and 49 years old with active or convalescent COVID-19. Sequenced input: peripheral blood. The chain employs TRBV9 and TRBJ2-1; weak D call: TRBD1 (5 bases). The CDR3 reads CASSLPRGSSYNEQFF. The CDR3 bases are TGTGCCAGCAGCCTCCCTAGGGGAAGCTCCTACAATGAGCAGTTCTTC.